What follows are 15 T cell receptor beta chains derived from one specimen sequenced in a study of blood T cell repertoires in COVID-19. TCRdb's table, derived via immunoSEQ multiplex PCR, lists solely in-frame clones and lacks some. The table shows hundreds of thousands of clones, with 65% to 90% occurring only once. Material: peripheral blood. These TCRs come from a human donor in a cohort sampled during active COVID-19.

V usage is TRBV7-9 and J usage is TRBJ2-7; a possible D gene is TRBD2 (6 bases). The V gene's germline CDR1 is SEHNR and CDR2 FQNEAQ (reference sequence). V gave up 5 bases and J gave up 2 bases, with 16 bases separating them. This CDR3 region has 15 residues. The DNA for the CDR3 is TGTGCCAGCAGCCTGATGGGGGGTCTGCCCTACGAGCAGTACTTC. Translating gives CASSLMGGLPYEQYF.

The chain links TRBV4-1 to TRBJ1-1, with 8 bases that match TRBD1. From germline, CDR1 is MGHRA and CDR2 YSYEKL. The CDR3 sequence is 15 residues long. V lost 1 base, J lost 4 bases, and 5 bases stayed unmatched. CDR3 residues: CASSQAGGMATEAFF. The CDR3 DNA reads as TGCGCCAGCAGCCAAGCAGGGGGCATGGCCACTGAAGCTTTCTTT.

The DNA of the CDR3 is TGTGCCAGCTGTCGGGGGGCGGACACCGGGGAGCTGTTTTTT. Encoded protein: CASCRGADTGELFF. The rearrangement joins TRBV27 to TRBJ2-2; tentative D call: TRBD2 (7 bases). Germline CDR1 is MNHEY and CDR2 is SMNVEV (reference sequence). Between the trimmed V and J ends, which lost 8 bases and 3 bases, there was a span of 13 bases. This CDR3 comprises 14 residues.

The chain joins TRBV19 to TRBJ1-2; unclear D gene. Per the germline V gene, CDR1 is LNHDA and CDR2 is SQIVND (reference sequence). Trimming took off 5 bases at V and 0 bases at J, with 7 bases between the two ends. The length of the CDR3 is 13 residues. The CDR3 DNA reads TGTGCCAGTAGTGACATCCCTAACTATGGCTACACCTTC. Translation gives CASSDIPNYGYTF.

This rearrangement joins TRBV7-9 to TRBJ2-7, with 11 bases identical to TRBD2. CDR3 length: 14 amino acids. Trimming removed 1 base from V and 6 bases from J; junction bases left unmatched: 2. CDR1 is SEHNR and CDR2 is FQNEAQ in the germline V gene (reference sequence). CDR3 sequence reads: CASSLEGTSGEQYF. CDR3 coding DNA: TGTGCCAGCAGCTTAGAGGGGACTAGCGGCGAGCAGTACTTC. Full variable domain (remainder filled in from reference TRBV7-9 and TRBJ2-7): DTGVSQNPRHKITKRGQNVTFRCDPISEHNRLYWYRQTLGQGPEFLTYFQNEAQLEKSRLLSDRFSAERPKGSFSTLEIQRTEQGDSAMYLCASSLEGTSGEQYFGPGTRLTVT.

This clone was seen once. V gene TRBV3-1 (or the pseudogene TRBV3-2) combines with J gene TRBJ1-2, with D uncertain. The CDR3 runs to 13 residues. The germline CDR1 and CDR2 sequences are LGHDT and YNNKEL (reference sequence). V lost 4 bases and J 4 bases, leaving 10 bases between the germline ends. For the CDR3, the DNA is TGTGCCAGCAGCCCCCCCCGGGGCTATGGCTACACCTTC. It codes for CASSPPRGYGYTF.

The chain is built from TRBV12-3 or TRBV12-4 and TRBJ2-3, with no clear D. The CDR3 is made up of 12 amino acids. Trimming cost V 3 bases and J 6 bases, with 7 bases left between them. The CDR3 DNA follows: TGTGCCAGCAGTTTTAATCAGGATACGCAGTATTTT. Residues: CASSFNQDTQYF.

The gene calls are TRBV3-1 (or the pseudogene TRBV3-2) and TRBJ1-1; D possibly corresponds to TRBD1 (6 bases). CDR3 length: 14 amino acids. The germline CDR1 and CDR2 sequences are LGHDT and YNNKEL (reference sequence). V was cut by 7 bases and J by 1 base, with 13 bases left in between. The CDR3 loop reads CASTAGTKNTEAFF. The DNA for the CDR3 is TGTGCCAGCACCGCCGGGACAAAGAACACTGAAGCTTTCTTT.

This chain uses TRBV7-3 with TRBJ1-1, with D perhaps matching TRBD1 (5 bases). Trimming left V 1 base short and J 1 base short, with 10 bases between. This CDR3 has 15 residues. CDR1 is SGHTA, CDR2 FQGTGA, per germline. CDR3 DNA sequence: TGTGCCAGCAGCTTAATCCCCGGGGGGAACACTGAAGCTTTCTTT. It codes for CASSLIPGGNTEAFF.

The chain carries TRBV12-5 and TRBJ1-5, with 7 bases fitting TRBD1. After removal of 5 bases from V and 5 bases from J, the junction contained 3 bases not matched to a gene. The CDR3 runs 13 residues. The V gene's germline CDR1 is LGHNT and CDR2 FRNRAP. The CDR3 bases are TGTGCTAGTGGTACCACAGGGGATCAGCCCCAGCATTTT. Residues: CASGTTGDQPQHF. Filled out from reference TRBV12-5 and TRBJ1-5, the complete variable domain reads DARVTQTPRHKVTEMGQEVTMRCQPILGHNTVFWYRQTMMQGLELLAYFRNRAPLDDSGMPKDRFSAEMPDATLATLKIQPSEPRDSAVYFCASGTTGDQPQHFGDGTRLSIL.

This chain links TRBV21-1 with TRBJ1-1; the D segment call TRBD1 is taken from the table without a DNA check. TRBV21-1 is tagged as a pseudogene. The CDR3 loop spans 12 amino acids. This CDR3 is CASSTRGLEAFF. The CDR3 bases are TGTGCCAGCAGCACCAGGGGGCTGGAAGCTTTCTTT.

The genes are TRBV9 and TRBJ2-7, with TRBD2 matching 10 bases. Unmatched junction bases numbered 7, after V lost 0 bases and J lost 7 bases. The germline CDR1 and CDR2 sequences are SGDLS and YYNGEE. The CDR3 length is 15 residues. The CDR3 here is CASSVGEAGGREQYF. The CDR3 DNA sequence: TGTGCCAGCAGCGTAGGAGAAGCGGGGGGGCGAGAGCAGTACTTC.

CDR3 DNA sequence: TGTGCCAGCTCACCGTCCGATGAAAAACTGTTTTTT. Protein product: CASSPSDEKLFF. This chain links TRBV18 with TRBJ1-4; D not resolved. CDR3 size: 12 residues. Between the trimmed V and J ends, which lost 3 bases and 6 bases, there was a span of 5 bases. From germline, CDR1 is KGHSH and CDR2 LQKENI. The whole variable domain, filled in from reference TRBV18 and TRBJ1-4, reads NAGVMQNPRHLVRRRGQEARLRCSPMKGHSHVYWYRQLPEEGLKFMVYLQKENIIDESGMPKERFSAEFPKEGPSILRIQQVVRGDSAAYFCASSPSDEKLFFGSGTQLSVL.

This chain uses TRBV30 with TRBJ1-1; no reliable D call. CDR1 GTSNPN and CDR2 SVGIG come from the germline V gene (reference sequence). The CDR3 has 13 amino acids. V lost 0 bases to trimming and J lost 12 bases, with 17 bases between them. CDR3 in amino acids: CAWSVVSPGVTFF. CDR3 bases: TGTGCCTGGAGTGTCGTCTCGCCGGGTGTAACTTTCTTT.

The V call is TRBV4-1, the J call TRBJ2-7, with a possible D match to TRBD1 (6 bases). The CDR3 runs to 13 residues. Germline V gives CDR1 MGHRA, CDR2 YSYEKL. Trimming pared 1 base from V and 8 bases from J, leaving 12 bases between. CDR3: CASSQGLQGKQYF. CDR3 sequence (DNA): TGCGCCAGCAGCCAAGGTTTGCAGGGGAAGCAGTACTTC.